This TCR beta chain was sequenced in a study of blood T cell repertoires in COVID-19 (dated by TCRdb to about 2020). Broadly, across the study: Collaborator samples came from the United States, Italy and Spain and covered acute and convalescent phases of COVID-19. The repertoires were made available in a free public database intended to serve as a resource for research on the immune response to SARS-CoV-2. The material from the prospective study consisted of cDNA or gDNA derived from T cells, B-cell-depleted T cells, or PBMCs. Subjects who had been exposed to COVID-19, were actively infected with it, or had recovered from it provided the deeply sampled blood TCRbeta repertoires that made up the dataset. The samples were drawn from the first 160 participants of the ongoing ImmuneRACE study and from some 1,300 subjects provided by 6 global collaborators. A de-identified subject ID, COVID-19 status, age in years and sex were almost always included in the sample metadata. Where HLA class I and class II types were available, the types were taken from metadata supplied by the sample provider, not from assay-based typing.

About this clone: Its specific antigen is unknown. No much larger clone is present one base from it, and per-base qualities are unavailable.

V loses 8 bases, J loses 7 bases, and the germline ends lie 18 bases apart. As encoded in the germline V gene, CDR1 is MDHEN while CDR2 is SYDVKM. The CDR3 has 15 amino acids, counting the end cysteine and phenylalanine. CDR3 DNA only is kept here, 45 bases in frame from base 1. The collaborating institutions used their own protocols to collect whole blood in K2EDTA tubes. Collaborator samples were shipped for TCRbeta analysis as frozen whole blood, isolated PBMCs, or DNA extracted from either sample type. TCRbeta CDR3 regions were amplified from genomic DNA using the immunoSEQ Assay, a bias-controlled multiplex PCR. The authors' analysis ran thus. The number of nucleated cells in each sample was estimated from the amplification of reference gene primers within the assay. To quantify the absolute abundance of each unique TCRbeta CDR3 rearrangement, sequence reads were collapsed and filtered. For each sample, productive Simpson clonality was calculated as the square root of Simpson's diversity index across productive rearrangements. Entries here come from immuneACCESS through TCRdb and include only in-frame sequences with V and J called. Some clones fail to appear in such tables; in the studies checked, an unresolved V gene covers under half of the shortfall, and the cause of the remainder is unknown. V and J calls and clone size follow that table, whereas D and trimming were derived from the DNA. This sample gives tens of thousands of clones in total; about four fifths of them show up just once. The top ten constitute over 25% of the sample.

The paper's findings and limits, for the study overall: How much clinical and demographic metadata was included differed by source and by participant, and the metadata was provided uncurated.

The clonotype was recovered from a man aged 65 to 85 with acute or convalescent COVID-19. Sequencing was performed on peripheral blood. The chain joins TRBV28 to TRBJ1-6; the best D guess is TRBD1, with 6 bases matching. The CDR3 in this case is CASSSQGQRNSPLHF. Here is the DNA: TGTGCCAGCTCCAGTCAAGGACAGCGAAATTCACCCCTCCACTTT.